Below are 6 T cell receptor beta chains sequenced from a single sample in a study of PD-1 blockade in classical Hodgkin lymphoma. Relapses following autologous stem cell transplantation were seen in all patients, with brentuximab vedotin exposure varying. Repertoires were generated with immunoSEQ multiplex PCR, while TCRdb's copy carries only in-frame clones and drops some. The repertoire holds 95,000 to 100,000 clones, with around 89% as singletons. The sample consisted of peripheral blood mononuclear cells (PBMCs), taken before the second cycle of nivolumab. Source of these receptors: a human donor with classical Hodgkin lymphoma.

A few counts support this clone. This sequence joins TRBV5-4 and TRBJ1-4; a possible D gene is TRBD1 (6 bases). Between the trimmed V and J ends, which lost 0 bases and 6 bases, there was a span of 12 bases. The CDR3 loop spans 15 amino acids. The germline V gene has CDR1 SGHNT and CDR2 YYREEE (reference sequence). CDR3 coding DNA: TGTGCCAGCAGCTTGGAGGGCAGGGGTGATGAAAAACTGTTTTTT. Translating gives CASSLEGRGDEKLFF.

The chain combines TRBV6-5 with TRBJ1-3; 8 bases are a match to TRBD1. V lost 4 bases to trimming and J lost 7 bases; unmatched junction nucleotides: 12. The CDR3 length is 16 residues. Germline V gene data show CDR1 as MNHEY and CDR2 as SVGAGI. CDR3 in amino acids: CASSFGTGKTGNTIYF. CDR3 in DNA: TGTGCCAGCAGTTTTGGGACAGGCAAAACGGGTAACACCATATATTTT.

This chain joins TRBV19 and TRBJ2-1; 7 bases fit TRBD1. The CDR3 has 15 residues. Germline CDR1 is LNHDA and CDR2 is SQIVND (reference sequence). Trimming at V came to 3 bases and at J to 0 bases, leaving 2 bases not matched to a gene. CDR3 protein: CASSIDRDSYNEQFF. The CDR3 DNA follows: TGTGCCAGTAGTATCGACAGGGACTCCTACAATGAGCAGTTCTTC.

In DNA, the CDR3 is TGTGCCAGCAGCTGGGGGGCTAATGAAAAACTGTTTTTT. As protein: CASSWGANEKLFF. This chain joins TRBV5-6 and TRBJ1-4; a possible D gene is TRBD1 (5 bases). The CDR3 runs to 13 residues. Trimming took off 3 bases at V and 3 bases at J, with 6 bases between the two ends. CDR1 and CDR2 (germline): SGHDT, YYEEEE. Filled out from reference TRBV5-6 and TRBJ1-4, the complete variable domain reads DAGVTQSPTHLIKTRGQQVTLRCSPKSGHDTVSWYQQALGQGPQFIFQYYEEEERQRGNFPDRFSGHQFPNYSSELNVNALLLGDSALYLCASSWGANEKLFFGSGTQLSVL.

The chain recombines TRBV6-1 with TRBJ1-1; tentative D call: TRBD1 (5 bases). The CDR3 loop spans 14 amino acids. Germline V CDR1 and CDR2: MNHNS, SASEGT. V lost 6 bases and J 3 bases, leaving 14 bases between the germline ends. The CDR3: CASRWAVGDTEAFF. The CDR3 DNA is TGTGCCAGCAGATGGGCAGTGGGGGACACTGAAGCTTTCTTT.

This chain joins TRBV5-8 and TRBJ2-7, with TRBD1 matching over 10 bases. The CDR3 loop spans 13 amino acids. Germline CDR1 is SGHTS and CDR2 is YDEGEE. The ends lost 3 bases at V and 7 bases at J; junction bases unmatched: 4. CDR3 DNA: TGTGCCAGCAGCTGGAAGGGACAGGGGGAGCAGTACTTC. It yields the protein CASSWKGQGEQYF.